The rows below give T cell receptor beta chains drawn from one sample of a study of blood T cells in healthy people across ages. TCRdb re-called the 5' RACE reads with MiXCR, one entry per CDR3 protein. This sample yields over a million distinct CDR3 sequences, of which roughly 40% are seen a single time; 7.9% belongs to the top ten. Sequenced material: blood. These receptors were collected from a woman aged 18-35 years in good health. The CDR3 runs from the conserved cysteine through the conserved F or W. A D gene is named only where the DNA matches it firmly. Some rows mark clone size as missing; the rest say once, few, many or name a class of expanded clone.

V gene: TRBV9
D gene: TRBD2
J gene: TRBJ2-1
clone size: NA
CDR3 protein: CASSVGSGGAHNEQFF
CDR3 DNA: TGTGCCAGCAGCGTAGGAAGCGGGGGGGCCCACAATGAGCAGTTCTTC

V gene: TRBV5-1
D gene: TRBD2
J gene: TRBJ2-5
clone size: NA
CDR3 protein: CASRTSGIETQYF
CDR3 DNA: TGCGCCAGTAGGACTAGCGGGATAGAGACCCAGTACTTC

V gene: TRBV15
D gene: NA
J gene: TRBJ2-7
clone size: NA
CDR3 protein: CATSKQTDYEQYF
CDR3 DNA: TGTGCCACCAGTAAACAGACAGACTACGAGCAGTACTTC

V gene: TRBV28
D gene: TRBD1
J gene: TRBJ2-3
clone size: few
CDR3 protein: CASHGQGGNTDTQYF
CDR3 DNA: TGTGCCAGCCACGGACAGGGGGGGAACACAGATACGCAGTATTTT

V gene: TRBV10-3
D gene: TRBD1
J gene: TRBJ2-5
clone size: NA
CDR3 protein: CAMRQGAGETQYF
CDR3 DNA: TGTGCCATGCGACAGGGGGCTGGAGAGACCCAGTACTTC

V gene: TRBV27
D gene: TRBD2
J gene: TRBJ2-1
clone size: NA
CDR3 protein: CASSPRTSLFNEQFF
CDR3 DNA: TGTGCCAGCAGTCCGCGGACTAGCCTCTTCAATGAGCAGTTCTTC

V gene: TRBV15
D gene: NA
J gene: TRBJ2-7
clone size: NA
CDR3 protein: CATSRDGGTASYEQYF
CDR3 DNA: TGTGCCACCAGCAGAGATGGGGGGACAGCCTCCTACGAGCAGTACTTC

V gene: TRBV11-2
D gene: NA
J gene: TRBJ2-3
clone size: NA
CDR3 protein: CASSAGGRWTDTQYF
CDR3 DNA: TGTGCCAGCAGCGCCGGTGGGAGGTGGACAGATACGCAGTATTTT

V gene: TRBV2
D gene: TRBD1
J gene: TRBJ1-1
clone size: NA
CDR3 protein: CASSGDRGPVGAFF
CDR3 DNA: TGTGCCAGCAGTGGGGACAGGGGGCCTGTGGGGGCTTTCTTT

V gene: TRBV5-4
D gene: TRBD2
J gene: TRBJ2-1
clone size: NA
CDR3 protein: CASSPGTSEDYYNEQFF
CDR3 DNA: TGTGCCAGCAGCCCCGGGACTAGCGAGGACTACTACAATGAGCAGTTCTTC